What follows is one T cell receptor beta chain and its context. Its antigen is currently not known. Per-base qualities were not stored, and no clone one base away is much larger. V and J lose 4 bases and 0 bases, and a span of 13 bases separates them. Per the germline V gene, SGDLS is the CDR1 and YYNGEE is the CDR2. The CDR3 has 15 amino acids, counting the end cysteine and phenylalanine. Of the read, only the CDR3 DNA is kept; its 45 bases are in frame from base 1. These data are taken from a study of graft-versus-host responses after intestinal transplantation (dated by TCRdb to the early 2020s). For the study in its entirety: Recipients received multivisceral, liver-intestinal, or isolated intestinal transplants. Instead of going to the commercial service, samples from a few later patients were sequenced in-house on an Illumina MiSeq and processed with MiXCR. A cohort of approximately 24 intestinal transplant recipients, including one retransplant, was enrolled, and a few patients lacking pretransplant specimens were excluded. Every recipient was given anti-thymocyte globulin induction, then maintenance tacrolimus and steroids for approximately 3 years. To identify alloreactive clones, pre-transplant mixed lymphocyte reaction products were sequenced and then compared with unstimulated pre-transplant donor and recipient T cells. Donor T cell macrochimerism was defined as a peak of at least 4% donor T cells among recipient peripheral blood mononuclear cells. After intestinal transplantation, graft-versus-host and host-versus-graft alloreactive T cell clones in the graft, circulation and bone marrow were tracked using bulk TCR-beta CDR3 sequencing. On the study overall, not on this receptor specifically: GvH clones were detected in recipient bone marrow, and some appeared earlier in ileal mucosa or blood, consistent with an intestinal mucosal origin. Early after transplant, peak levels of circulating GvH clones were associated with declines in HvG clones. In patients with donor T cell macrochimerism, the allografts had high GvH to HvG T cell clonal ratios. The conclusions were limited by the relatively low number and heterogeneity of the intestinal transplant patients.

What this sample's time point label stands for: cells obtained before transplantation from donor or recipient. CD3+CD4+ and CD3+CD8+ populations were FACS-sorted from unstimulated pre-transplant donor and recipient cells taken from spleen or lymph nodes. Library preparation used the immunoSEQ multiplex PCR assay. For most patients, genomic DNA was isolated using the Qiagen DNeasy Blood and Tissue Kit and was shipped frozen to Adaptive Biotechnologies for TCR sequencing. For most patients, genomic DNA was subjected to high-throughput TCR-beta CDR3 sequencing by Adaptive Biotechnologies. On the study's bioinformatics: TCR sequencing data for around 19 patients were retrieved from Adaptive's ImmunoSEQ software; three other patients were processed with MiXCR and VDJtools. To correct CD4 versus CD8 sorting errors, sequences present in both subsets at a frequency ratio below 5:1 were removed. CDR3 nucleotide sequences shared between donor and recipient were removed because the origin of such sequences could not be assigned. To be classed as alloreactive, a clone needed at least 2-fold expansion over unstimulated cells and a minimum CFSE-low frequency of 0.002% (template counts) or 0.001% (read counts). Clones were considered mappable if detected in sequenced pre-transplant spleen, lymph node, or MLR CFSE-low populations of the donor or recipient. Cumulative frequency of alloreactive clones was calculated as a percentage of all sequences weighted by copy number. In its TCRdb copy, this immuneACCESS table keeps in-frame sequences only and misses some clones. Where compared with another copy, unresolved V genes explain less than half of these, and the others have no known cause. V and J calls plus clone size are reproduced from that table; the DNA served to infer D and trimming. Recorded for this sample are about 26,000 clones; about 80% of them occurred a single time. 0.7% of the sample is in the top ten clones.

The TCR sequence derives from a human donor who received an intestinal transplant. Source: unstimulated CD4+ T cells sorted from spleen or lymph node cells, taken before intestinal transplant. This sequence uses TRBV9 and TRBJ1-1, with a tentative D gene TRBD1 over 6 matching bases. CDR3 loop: CASSPRQALNTEAFF. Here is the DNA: TGTGCCAGCAGCCCCCGACAGGCTTTGAACACTGAAGCTTTCTTT.